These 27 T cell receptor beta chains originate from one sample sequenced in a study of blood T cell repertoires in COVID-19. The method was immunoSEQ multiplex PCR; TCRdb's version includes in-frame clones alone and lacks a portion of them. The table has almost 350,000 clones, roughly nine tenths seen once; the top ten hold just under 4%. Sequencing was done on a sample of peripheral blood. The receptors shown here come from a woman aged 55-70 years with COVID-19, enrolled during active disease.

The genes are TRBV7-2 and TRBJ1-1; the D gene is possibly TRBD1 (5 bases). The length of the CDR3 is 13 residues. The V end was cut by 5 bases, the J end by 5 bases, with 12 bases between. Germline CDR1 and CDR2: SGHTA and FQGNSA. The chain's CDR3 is CASSELGGTEAFF. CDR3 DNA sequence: TGTGCCAGCAGCGAGTTGGGGGGGACTGAAGCTTTCTTT.

The CDR3 protein is CASSPVFFQETQYF. CDR3 bases: TGTGCCAGCTCACCAGTTTTCTTCCAAGAGACCCAGTACTTC. The rearrangement joins TRBV18 to TRBJ2-5, with D uncertain. V was trimmed by 2 bases and J by 1 base, leaving 8 bases between them. The germline V gene has CDR1 KGHSH and CDR2 LQKENI. CDR3 length: 14 residues. Filled out from reference TRBV18 and TRBJ2-5, the complete variable domain reads NAGVMQNPRHLVRRRGQEARLRCSPMKGHSHVYWYRQLPEEGLKFMVYLQKENIIDESGMPKERFSAEFPKEGPSILRIQQVVRGDSAAYFCASSPVFFQETQYFGPGTRLLVL.

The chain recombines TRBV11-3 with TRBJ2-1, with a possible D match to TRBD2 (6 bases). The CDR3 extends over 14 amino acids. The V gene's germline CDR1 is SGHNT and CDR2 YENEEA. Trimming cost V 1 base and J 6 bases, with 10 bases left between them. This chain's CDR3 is CASSLGGTPNEQFF. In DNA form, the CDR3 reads TGTGCCAGCAGCTTAGGGGGGACTCCCAATGAGCAGTTCTTC.

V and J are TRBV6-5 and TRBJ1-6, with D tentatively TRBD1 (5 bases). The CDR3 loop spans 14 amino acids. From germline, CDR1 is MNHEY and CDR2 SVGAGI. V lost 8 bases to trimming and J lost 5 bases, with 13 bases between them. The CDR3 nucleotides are TGTGCCAGCGGGGCCATCATGGATAATTCACCCCTCCACTTT. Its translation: CASGAIMDNSPLHF.

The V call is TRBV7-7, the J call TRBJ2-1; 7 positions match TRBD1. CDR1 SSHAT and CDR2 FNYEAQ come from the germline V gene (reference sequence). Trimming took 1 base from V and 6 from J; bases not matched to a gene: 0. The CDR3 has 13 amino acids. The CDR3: CASSLGDSNEQFF. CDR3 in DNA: TGTGCCAGCAGCTTAGGGGACAGCAATGAGCAGTTCTTC.

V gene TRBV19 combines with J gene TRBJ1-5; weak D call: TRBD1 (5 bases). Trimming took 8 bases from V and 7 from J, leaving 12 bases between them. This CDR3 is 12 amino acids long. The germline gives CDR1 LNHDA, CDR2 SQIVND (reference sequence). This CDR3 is CASGSTGQPQHF. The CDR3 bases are TGTGCCAGTGGTAGCACAGGACAGCCCCAGCATTTT. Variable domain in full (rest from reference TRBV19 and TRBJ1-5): DGGITQSPKYLFRKEGQNVTLSCEQNLNHDAMYWYRQDPGQGLRLIYYSQIVNDFQKGDIAEGYSVSREKKESFPLTVTSAQKNPTAFYLCASGSTGQPQHFGDGTRLSIL.

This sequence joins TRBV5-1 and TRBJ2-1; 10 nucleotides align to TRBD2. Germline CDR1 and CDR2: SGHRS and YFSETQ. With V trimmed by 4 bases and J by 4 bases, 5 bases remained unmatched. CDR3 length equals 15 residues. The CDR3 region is CASSQTSGAYNEQFF. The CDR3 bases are TGCGCCAGCAGCCAAACTAGCGGGGCTTACAATGAGCAGTTCTTC.

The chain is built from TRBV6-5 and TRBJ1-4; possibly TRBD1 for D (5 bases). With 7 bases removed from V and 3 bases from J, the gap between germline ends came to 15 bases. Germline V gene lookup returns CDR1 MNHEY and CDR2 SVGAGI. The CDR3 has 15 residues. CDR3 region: CASTSRNRPNEKLFF. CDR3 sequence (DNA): TGTGCCAGCACCTCCCGGAACAGGCCTAATGAAAAACTGTTTTTT.

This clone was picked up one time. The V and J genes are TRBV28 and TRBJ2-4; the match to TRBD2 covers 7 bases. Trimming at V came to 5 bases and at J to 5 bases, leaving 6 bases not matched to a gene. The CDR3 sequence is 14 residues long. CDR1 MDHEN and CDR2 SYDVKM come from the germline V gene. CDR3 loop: CASSPLGGQNIQYF. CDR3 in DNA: TGTGCCAGCAGTCCCCTGGGAGGGCAAAACATTCAGTACTTC.

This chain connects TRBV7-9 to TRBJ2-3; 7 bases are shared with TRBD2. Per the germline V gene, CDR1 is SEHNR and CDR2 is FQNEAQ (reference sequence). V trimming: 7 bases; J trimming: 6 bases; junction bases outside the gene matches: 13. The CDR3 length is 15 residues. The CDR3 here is CASKPVTSPADTQYF. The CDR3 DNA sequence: TGTGCCAGCAAACCGGTGACTAGCCCCGCGGATACGCAGTATTTT.

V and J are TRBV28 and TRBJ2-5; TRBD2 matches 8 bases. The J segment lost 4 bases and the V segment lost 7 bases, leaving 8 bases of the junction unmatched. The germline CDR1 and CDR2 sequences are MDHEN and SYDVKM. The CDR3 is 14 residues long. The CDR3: CASNLGLGGETQYF. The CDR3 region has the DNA TGTGCCAGCAACCTGGGACTAGGGGGAGAGACCCAGTACTTC.

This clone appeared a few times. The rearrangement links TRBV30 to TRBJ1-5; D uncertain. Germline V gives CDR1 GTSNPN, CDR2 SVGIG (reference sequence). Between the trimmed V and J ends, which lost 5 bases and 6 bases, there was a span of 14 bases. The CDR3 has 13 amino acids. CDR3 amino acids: CAWAVGRGQPQHF. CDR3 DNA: TGTGCCTGGGCAGTGGGTCGGGGTCAGCCCCAGCATTTT.

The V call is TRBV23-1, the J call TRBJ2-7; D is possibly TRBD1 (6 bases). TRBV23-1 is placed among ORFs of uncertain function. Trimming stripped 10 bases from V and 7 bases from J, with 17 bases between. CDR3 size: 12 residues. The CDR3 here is CATEQGRGEQYF. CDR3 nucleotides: TGCGCCACGGAACAGGGCCGGGGAGAGCAGTACTTC.

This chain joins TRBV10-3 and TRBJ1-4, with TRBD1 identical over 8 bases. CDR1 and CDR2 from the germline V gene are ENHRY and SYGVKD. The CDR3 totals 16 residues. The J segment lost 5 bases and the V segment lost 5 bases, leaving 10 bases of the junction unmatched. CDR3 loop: CAISRTGRRTNEKLFF. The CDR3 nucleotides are TGTGCCATCAGTCGGACAGGGCGGCGAACAAATGAAAAACTGTTTTTT.

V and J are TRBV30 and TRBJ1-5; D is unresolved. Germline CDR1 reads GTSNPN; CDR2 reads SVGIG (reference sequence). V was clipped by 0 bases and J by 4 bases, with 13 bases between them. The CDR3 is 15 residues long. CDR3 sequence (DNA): TGTGCCTGGAGTGTACGGAGGGATTCGAATCAGCCCCAGCATTTT. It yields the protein CAWSVRRDSNQPQHF.

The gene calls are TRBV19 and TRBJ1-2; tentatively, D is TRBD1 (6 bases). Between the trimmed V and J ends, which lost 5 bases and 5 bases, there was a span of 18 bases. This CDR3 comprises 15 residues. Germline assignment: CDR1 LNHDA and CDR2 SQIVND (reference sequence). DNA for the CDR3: TGTGCCAGTAGTCGAGGACAGTCGCTGGGTTATGGCTACACCTTC. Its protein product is CASSRGQSLGYGYTF.

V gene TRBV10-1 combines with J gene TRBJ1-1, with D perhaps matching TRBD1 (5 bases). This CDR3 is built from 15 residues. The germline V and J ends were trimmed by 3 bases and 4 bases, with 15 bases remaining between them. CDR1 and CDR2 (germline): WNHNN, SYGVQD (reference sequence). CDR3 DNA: TGCGCCAGCAGTGATGGGGCAGCCGGGTCCACTGAAGCTTTCTTT. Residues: CASSDGAAGSTEAFF.

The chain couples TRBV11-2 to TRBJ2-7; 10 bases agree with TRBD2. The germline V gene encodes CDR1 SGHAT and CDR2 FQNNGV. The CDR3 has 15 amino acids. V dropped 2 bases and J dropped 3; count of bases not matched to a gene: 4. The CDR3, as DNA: TGTGCCAGCAGCTTACAGACTAGCGGGTTCTACGAGCAGTACTTC. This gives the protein CASSLQTSGFYEQYF.

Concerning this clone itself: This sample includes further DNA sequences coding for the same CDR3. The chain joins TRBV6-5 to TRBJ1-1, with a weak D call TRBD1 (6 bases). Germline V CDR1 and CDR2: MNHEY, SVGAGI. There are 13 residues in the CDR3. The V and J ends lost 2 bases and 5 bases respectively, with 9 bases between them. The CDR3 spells CASSYRGGTEAFF. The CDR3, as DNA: TGTGCCAGCAGTTACAGGGGGGGTACTGAAGCTTTCTTT.

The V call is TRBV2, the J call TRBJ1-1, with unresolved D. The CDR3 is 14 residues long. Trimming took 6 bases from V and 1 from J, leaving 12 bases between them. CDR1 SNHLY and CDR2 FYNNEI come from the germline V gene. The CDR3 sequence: CASSDMPGNTEAFF. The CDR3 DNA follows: TGTGCCAGCAGCGATATGCCAGGGAACACTGAAGCTTTCTTT.

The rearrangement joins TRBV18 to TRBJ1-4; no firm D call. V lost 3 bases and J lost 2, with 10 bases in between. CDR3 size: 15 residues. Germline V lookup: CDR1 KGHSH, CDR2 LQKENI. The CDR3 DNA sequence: TGTGCCAGCTCACCCCAGGTTTCCACTAATGAAAAACTGTTTTTT. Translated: CASSPQVSTNEKLFF.

For the CDR3, the DNA is TGTGCCAGCAGCCAGGGCCCGCTAGATACGCAGTATTTT. It codes for CASSQGPLDTQYF. The chain couples TRBV5-5 to TRBJ2-3; D may be TRBD1 (5 bases). Germline V gene lookup returns CDR1 SGHKS and CDR2 YYEKEE (reference sequence). The CDR3 spans 13 residues. Trimming stripped 4 bases from V and 5 bases from J, with 11 bases between.

The CDR3 sequence is CASSSGQVSGNTIYF. DNA for the CDR3: TGTGCCAGCAGCTCAGGACAGGTCTCTGGAAACACCATATATTTT. This chain joins TRBV6-5 and TRBJ1-3; 7 bases are a match to TRBD1. CDR1 and CDR2 from the germline V gene are MNHEY and SVGAGI. Trimming cost V 6 bases and J 0 bases; bases outside gene matches: 5. This CDR3 spans 15 amino acids.

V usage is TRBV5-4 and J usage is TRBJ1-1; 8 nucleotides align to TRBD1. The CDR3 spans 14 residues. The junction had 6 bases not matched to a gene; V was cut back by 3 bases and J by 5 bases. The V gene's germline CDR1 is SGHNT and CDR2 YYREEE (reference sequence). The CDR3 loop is CASSSGTGGTEAFF. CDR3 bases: TGTGCCAGCAGCTCAGGGACAGGTGGGACTGAAGCTTTCTTT.

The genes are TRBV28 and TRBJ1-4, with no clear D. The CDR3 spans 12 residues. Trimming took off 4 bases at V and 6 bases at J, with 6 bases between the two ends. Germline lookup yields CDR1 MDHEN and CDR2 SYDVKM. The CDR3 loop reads CASSSSDEKLFF. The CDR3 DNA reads TGTGCCAGCAGTTCGTCCGATGAAAAACTGTTTTTT.

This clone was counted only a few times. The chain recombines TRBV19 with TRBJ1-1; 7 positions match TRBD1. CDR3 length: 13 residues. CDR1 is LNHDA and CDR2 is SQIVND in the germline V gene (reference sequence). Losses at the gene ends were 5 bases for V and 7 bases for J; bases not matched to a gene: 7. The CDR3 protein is CASSVQGLDEAFF. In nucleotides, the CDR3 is TGTGCCAGTAGTGTACAGGGGCTCGATGAAGCTTTCTTT.

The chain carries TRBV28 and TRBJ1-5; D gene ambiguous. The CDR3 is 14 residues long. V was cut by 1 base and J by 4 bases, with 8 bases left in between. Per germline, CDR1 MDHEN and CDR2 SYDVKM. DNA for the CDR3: TGTGCCAGCAGTTTATCGGTCGGGAATCAGCCCCAGCATTTT. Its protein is CASSLSVGNQPQHF.